The T cell receptor (beta chain) under discussion was sequenced for a study of vaccination and CD4 T cells after COVID-19. The treatment is: approximately 10-day PBMC culture with coronavirus spike peptide pools or control peptides (ViraFEST assay). As concerns this clonotype: As yet, its antigen is unknown.

The Oncomine TCR Beta short-read assay sequenced DNA from cultured CD4+ T cells. TCRdb itself ran the PCR reads through MiXCR, one entry per CDR3 protein. The sample has some 16,000 distinct CDR3 sequences, about 35% seen once. Germline CDR1 is MNHNS and CDR2 is SASEGT. Trimming took 7 bases from V and 0 from J, leaving 14 bases between them. The CDR3 runs 15 residues. The sequence was obtained from a human donor with COVID-19. This rearrangement joins TRBV6-1 to TRBJ2-3; TRBD2 might be the D (6 bases). The specimen was cultured CD4+ T cells from blood. CDR3 protein: CASTTGDTSTDTQYF. The CDR3 DNA sequence: TGTGCCAGCACTACGGGGGATACTAGCACAGATACGCAGTATTTT.